This TCR beta chain appears in the sequencing data of a study of shared clonotypes between healthy human individuals (dated by TCRdb to about 2020). Turning to the overall study: The cohort included three men and a couple of women between 18 and 49 years of age. To estimate repertoire size and how much clonotypes are shared between individuals, the study performed deep sequencing of blood TCR repertoires from a few healthy adults. Libraries were prepared and TCR repertoires were sequenced by different laboratories using diverse techniques, in order to increase sequencing depth and limit assay-specific biases. Each donor's leukapheresis produced roughly between roughly 0.94 and 9.5 billion PBMCs.

Using the deep immunoSEQ assay, multiplex PCR amplified TCR CDR3 regions from genomic DNA. Extracted genomic DNA from each cell subset was spread evenly across all wells of several immunoSEQ 96-well plates, with each plate serving as a replicate. For unsorted PBMC, each replicate PCR was loaded with approximately 330 ng genomic DNA, equivalent to about 30,000 T cell genomes. Ten immunoSEQ deep assay plates were used to sequence unsorted PBMC genomic DNA. Purified libraries were measured with a Qubit 3.0 fluorometer, size-checked on a Bioanalyzer 2100, and measured again with the KAPA Library Quantification kit. Every immunoSEQ 96-well plate was sequenced on a dedicated single-read 150-cycle Illumina NextSeq 550 flow cell. The original pipeline was this. Because only junctional sequences without quality scores were contained in the immunoSEQ output, filtering matching that applied to full-length reads could not be performed. Sequences were annotated with PyIR, a Python wrapper for IgBLAST v1.9, using IMGT germline references to assign V/J genes and CDR3. Reads were removed for weak V/J assignments (E-value above 1e-6), missing CDR3, stop codons, out-of-frame junctions, or ambiguous translated residues. V3J clonotypes were defined as sequences sharing the same inferred V gene, J gene, and CDR3 amino acid sequence. Percentage overlap between repertoires was computed as shared unique clonotypes divided by the size of the smaller repertoire. RTK rarefaction, the Chao1 estimator, and Recon v2.1 estimates of unobserved clonotypes were used to assess repertoire richness. The clones in this table, taken by TCRdb from immuneACCESS, are in-frame only. Not every clone is retained; where verified, under half of the shortfall comes from an unresolved V gene, and the cause of the rest is unknown. V, J and clone size are those of that table, while D and trimming were read from the DNA. Recorded for this sample are hundreds of thousands of clones; 79% of them occurred a single time. Less than 15% of the sample rests with the top ten.

Worth noting for this clone: The specificity of this receptor is unknown. The input lacks base qualities; no much larger clone sits a single base away. Additional DNA sequences in this sample encode the identical CDR3.

Donors were healthy HIV-negative adults with no recently reported acute infections or vaccinations. Every donor was a Caucasian adult living in Nashville, Tennessee, USA. For unsorted samples, about 90 million PBMCs were counted and genomic DNA was extracted with the QIAamp DNA Blood Mini kit. Blood was collected by leukapheresis, and PBMCs were isolated by Ficoll-Histopaque density gradient centrifugation and then cryopreserved in liquid nitrogen vapor phase. Overall study outcomes, separate from this receptor: Sampling was limited to blood, and TCR repertoires in tissue likely differ from TCR repertoires in blood. The genetic and exposure-history diversity represented was limited by the small number of donors. Pairwise subsampling led to the expectation that sequencing depth would affect the degree of clonotype sharing among donors.

The sequence derives from a middle-aged woman in good health. Some clones in this sample may be carry-over from other donors' samples. Sequenced material: PBMCs.

The CDR3 sequence is CASSLGYEQYF. DNA sequence: TGCGCCAGCAGCTTGGGCTACGAGCAGTACTTC. The V gene is TRBV5-1 and the J gene is TRBJ2-7; no D gene can be assigned with confidence. Trimming costs V 0 bases and J 3 bases, and their ends lie 1 base apart. Spanning cysteine to phenylalanine, the CDR3 consists of 11 amino acids. The CDR3 DNA has 33 bases and is translated from base 1. CDR1 SGHRS and CDR2 YFSETQ were looked up in the germline V gene. With the portions outside the CDR3 filled from the reference TRBV5-1 and TRBJ2-7 genes, the complete variable region becomes KAGVTQTPRYLIKTRGQQVTLSCSPISGHRSVSWYQQTPGQGLQFLFEYFSETQRNKGNFPGRFSGRQFSNSRSEMNVSTLELGDSALYLCASSLGYEQYFGPGTRLTVT.